This T cell receptor beta chain was sequenced during a study of cytomegalovirus exposure and HLA in healthy donors. The study ran its PCR with 60 Vbeta and 13 Jbeta primers. TCRdb's copy holds only in-frame clones and misses some; the assay was immunoSEQ multiplex PCR. The data hold about 160,000 clones, with roughly 80% observed a single time. Turning to this clone: The target antigen is unknown.

J lost 3 bases, V lost 6 bases, and 6 bases had no gene match. CDR3 size: 14 residues. The germline V gene has CDR1 SNHLY and CDR2 FYNNEI. Findings and caveats of the study: Many donors carried some public TCRs, although rarity characterized most TCR sequences. An apparent linkage of common viral pathogens to several of the most significant clusters emerged in a later analysis.

This clonotype was obtained from a male donor in good health and CMV-seronegative. Input material: PBMCs. The chain uses TRBV2 and TRBJ1-1; 8 bases align to TRBD1. This CDR3 is CASRLGQGYTEAFF. The CDR3, as DNA: TGTGCCAGCAGACTAGGACAGGGATACACTGAAGCTTTCTTT.